Presented here are 9 T cell receptor beta chains from one specimen sequenced in a study of T-cell reconstitution after alpha-beta-depleted transplantation in children. Unique molecular identifiers were used in preparing the TCRbeta library. Each CDR3 protein gets one entry after TCRdb re-called the PCR reads with MiXCR. The sample lists about 190,000 distinct CDR3 sequences, approximately 10% occurring once. The material was PBMCs, obtained before TCRalphabeta/CD19-depleted stem cell transplant. These receptors originate from a boy aged 2 to 9 with acute myeloid leukemia, due to receive a stem cell transplant.

Only one count was recorded for this clonotype. The chain has TRBV18 and TRBJ1-5; unclear D gene. Per germline, CDR1 KGHSH and CDR2 LQKENI. Trimming left V 3 bases short and J 5 bases short, with 17 bases between. The CDR3 totals 16 residues. CDR3 protein: CASSPQQPWLDQPQHF. Here the CDR3 DNA reads TGTGCCAGCTCACCGCAACAGCCCTGGCTCGATCAGCCCCAGCATTTT.

This clonotype showed up many times. The chain uses TRBV5-1 and TRBJ2-3, with 15 bases matching TRBD2. CDR1 SGHRS and CDR2 YFSETQ come from the germline V gene. V lost 7 bases, J lost 2 bases, and 8 bases stayed unmatched. CDR3 length: 17 amino acids. The CDR3 DNA reads as TGCGCCAGCCGCACGGGGACTAGCGGGAGGAACACAGATACGCAGTATTTT. Translated, it gives CASRTGTSGRNTDTQYF.

At least ten counts were recorded for this clonotype. The DNA for the CDR3 is TGTGCCATTAGCGGGAGGGCCTACGAGCAGTACTTC. Its translation: CAISGRAYEQYF. The chain links TRBV28 to TRBJ2-7, with 11 bases aligning to TRBD2. V lost 10 bases and J lost 2; bases outside the gene matches: 1. From germline, CDR1 is MDHEN and CDR2 SYDVKM. This CDR3 has 12 residues. Variable domain in full (rest from reference TRBV28 and TRBJ2-7): DVKVTQSSRYLVKRTGEKVFLECVQDMDHENMFWYRQDPGLGLRLIYFSYDVKMKEKGDIPEGYSVSREKKERFSLILESASTNQTSMYLCAISGRAYEQYFGPGTRLTVT.

This clonotype was observed many times. V usage is TRBV5-1 and J usage is TRBJ1-6; D is unclear. CDR1 and CDR2 (germline): SGHRS, YFSETQ. Trimming took 3 bases from V and 7 from J, leaving 17 bases between them. This CDR3 has 16 amino acids. The CDR3 DNA reads as TGCGCCAGCAGCTACTTGGGCCCTGCGGAAAATTCACCCCTCCACTTT. It encodes CASSYLGPAENSPLHF.

A note on this clonotype: Here the CDR3 omits its conserved ending phenylalanine or tryptophan, so a read error is the likely source. The V gene is TRBV7-8, the J gene TRBJ2-1, with D possibly being TRBD1 or TRBD2 (5 bases each). This CDR3 is 14 amino acids long. Germline V gene lookup returns CDR1 SGHVS and CDR2 FQNEAQ. Between the trimmed V and J ends, which lost 4 bases and 4 bases, there was a span of 11 bases. Here the CDR3 DNA reads TGTGCCAGCAGCTCCACTAGGACATACAATGAGCAGTTCTTG. It translates to CASSSTRTYNEQFL.

This clonotype has a count of ten or more. The chain is built from TRBV12-3 or TRBV12-4 and TRBJ1-3; D gene ambiguous. The germline V and J ends were trimmed by 1 base and 4 bases, with 8 bases remaining between them. This CDR3 spans 14 amino acids. The CDR3 sequence: CASSLVAGGNTIYF. The CDR3 DNA follows: TGTGCCAGCAGTTTAGTGGCAGGAGGAAACACCATATATTTT.

This clonotype has at least ten counts. V and J are TRBV30 and TRBJ1-1; possibly TRBD1 for D (5 bases). Trimming removed 0 bases at V and 6 bases at J, with 17 bases between. Germline lookup yields CDR1 GTSNPN and CDR2 SVGIG (reference sequence). This CDR3 comprises 15 residues. The CDR3 DNA sequence: TGTGCCTGGAGTGTAGGGGTGACCCTAGTGGCTGAAGCTTTCTTT. This translates into CAWSVGVTLVAEAFF.

V and J are TRBV7-6 and TRBJ1-1; D uncertain. V shed 4 bases and J shed 5 bases, with 8 bases lying between them. Germline lookup yields CDR1 SGHVS and CDR2 FNYEAQ. This CDR3 has 12 amino acids. Here the CDR3 DNA reads TGTGCCAGCAGCTCACTACTAACTGAAGCTTTCTTT. This encodes CASSSLLTEAFF.

The rearrangement uses TRBV6-1 and TRBJ1-3, with a tentative D call TRBD1 (6 bases). Germline V lookup: CDR1 MNHNS, CDR2 SASEGT. The CDR3 spans 15 residues. V lost 7 bases to trimming and J lost 0 bases, with 13 bases between them. CDR3 nucleotide sequence: TGTGCCAGCAACCTAAACAGGGACTCTGGAAACACCATATATTTT. This encodes CASNLNRDSGNTIYF.